The next 21 T cell receptor beta chains were all read from a single sample in a study of blood T cell repertoires in COVID-19 (TCRdb year 2020). The library was prepared using the immunoSEQ multiplex PCR assay. Drawn from immuneACCESS, this table holds only the in-frame rearrangements with V and J called that TCRdb kept. Clones are partly lost; checked studies trace under half to an unresolved V gene and leave the rest unexplained. The sample table shows some 430,000 clones, and about 90% are seen once. 0.6% of the sample lies in the top ten. Sequenced sample: PBMCs or T cells enriched from blood (not recorded which). All receptors come from a man aged 18 to 30 who had recovered from COVID-19.

Regarding this clone: An end of the junction differs from the germline gene, which may be a read error. The chain combines TRBV2 with TRBJ1-4, with 7 bases lining up with TRBD1. The germline CDR1 and CDR2 sequences are SNHLY and FYNNEI. This CDR3 is 15 amino acids long. This CDR3 is CASSPKGATNEKLFF. CDR3 sequence (DNA): TGTGCCAGCAGTCCCAAGGGGGCAACTAATGAAAAATTGTTTTTT.

This chain links TRBV19 with TRBJ2-3; 8 bases agree with TRBD2. The CDR3 runs to 14 residues. Germline V CDR1 and CDR2: LNHDA, SQIVND (reference sequence). The V segment lost 5 bases and the J segment 6 bases; nucleotides outside the gene matches: 7. CDR3 sequence (DNA): TGTGCCAGTAGTCCTAGGACTAGCTCTGATACGCAGTATTTT. Translating it yields CASSPRTSSDTQYF.

V and J are TRBV5-6 and TRBJ1-6; no clear D gene. Trimming stripped 5 bases from V and 7 bases from J, with 13 bases between. CDR3 length equals 14 residues. Per germline, CDR1 SGHDT and CDR2 YYEEEE. CDR3 sequence (DNA): TGTGCCAGCAGTCTAAGCGAGGCCAATTCACCCCTCCACTTT. Encoded protein: CASSLSEANSPLHF.

The CDR3 DNA is TGTGCCTGGAGTCCTTCTGACAGTGAAGCTTTCTTT. This encodes CAWSPSDSEAFF. V gene TRBV30 combines with J gene TRBJ1-1, with a possible D match to TRBD1 (5 bases). CDR1 GTSNPN and CDR2 SVGIG come from the germline V gene (reference sequence). Trimming shortened V by 2 bases and J by 7 bases, and 11 bases separated the two germline ends. The CDR3 is 12 amino acids. The whole variable domain, remainder taken from reference TRBV30 and TRBJ1-1, is SQTIHQWPATLVQPVGSPLSLECTVEGTSNPNLYWYRQAAGRGLQLLFYSVGIGQISSEVPQNLSASRPQDRQFILSSKKLLLSDSGFYLCAWSPSDSEAFFGQGTRLTVV.

This chain connects TRBV6-1 to TRBJ1-2; the D gene is possibly TRBD1 (5 bases). The V gene's germline CDR1 is MNHNS and CDR2 SASEGT. CDR3 length equals 14 residues. V was trimmed by 3 bases and J by 5 bases, leaving 13 bases between them. CDR3 sequence reads: CASSEIGRVYGYTF. As DNA, the CDR3 is TGTGCCAGCAGTGAGATCGGCAGGGTTTATGGCTACACCTTC.

The CDR3 coding sequence is TGCAGCGCAAAACAACCGGGACAGGGGGTTTGGGCTGGAAACACCATATATTTT. It specifies CSAKQPGQGVWAGNTIYF. The chain joins TRBV29-1 to TRBJ1-3; 11 bases agree with TRBD1. V lost 7 bases to trimming and J lost 2 bases; unmatched junction nucleotides: 16. Germline V gene sequence: CDR1 SQVTM, CDR2 ANQGSEA. CDR3 length: 18 residues.

The rearrangement uses TRBV29-1 and TRBJ2-5, with 7 bases aligning to TRBD1. CDR3 length equals 12 residues. The V and J ends lost 4 bases and 4 bases, in that order; junction bases with no gene match: 3. The V gene's germline CDR1 is SQVTM and CDR2 ANQGSEA. The CDR3 nucleotides are TGCAGCGTTGTCACAGGGGTAGAGACCCAGTACTTC. Protein sequence: CSVVTGVETQYF. Filled out from reference TRBV29-1 and TRBJ2-5, the complete variable domain reads SAVISQKPSRDICQRGTSLTIQCQVDSQVTMMFWYRQQPGQSLTLIATANQGSEATYESGFVIDKFPISRPNLTFSTLTVSNMSPEDSSIYLCSVVTGVETQYFGPGTRLLVL.

The chain joins TRBV27 to TRBJ1-2; D perhaps matches TRBD1 (6 bases). V was shortened by 5 bases and J by 8 bases, with 21 bases between the two germline ends. The CDR3 covers 15 residues. Germline V gene sequence: CDR1 MNHEY, CDR2 SMNVEV (reference sequence). Here the CDR3 reads CASSLADSRGGGYTF. The CDR3 DNA reads as TGTGCCAGCAGTCTAGCGGACTCCAGGGGAGGCGGCTACACCTTC.

V gene TRBV9 combines with J gene TRBJ2-3; maybe TRBD2 (5 bases). In germline, CDR1 is SGDLS, CDR2 YYNGEE. V lost 0 bases, J lost 6 bases, and 8 bases lay in between. The CDR3 is 13 residues long. DNA of the CDR3: TGTGCCAGCAGCGTAGGAGGGCGGGATACGCAGTATTTT. It specifies CASSVGGRDTQYF.

The V and J genes are TRBV12-3 or TRBV12-4 and TRBJ1-4, with D hard to call. This CDR3 is built from 13 residues. Trimming removed 5 bases at V and 10 bases at J, with 14 bases between. CDR3 sequence reads: CASSRRDGGKLFF. The CDR3 nucleotides are TGTGCCAGCAGTCGCCGGGATGGCGGAAAACTGTTTTTT.

This chain joins TRBV29-1 and TRBJ1-2, with D unresolved. Trimming cost V 7 bases and J 5 bases, with 14 bases left between them. CDR3 length equals 12 residues. Germline V lookup: CDR1 SQVTM, CDR2 ANQGSEA. This CDR3 reads CSAQAEEYGYTF. The CDR3 DNA reads TGCAGCGCCCAAGCCGAAGAGTATGGCTACACCTTC.

A single count supports this clone. This CDR3 reads CASRMTGSSGNTIYF. The CDR3 DNA is TGTGCCAGCCGAATGACCGGGAGCTCTGGAAACACCATATATTTT. The chain couples TRBV27 to TRBJ1-3; D unclear. Trimming removed 8 bases from V and 0 bases from J, with 14 bases in between. The CDR3 length is 15 residues. Germline V CDR1 and CDR2: MNHEY, SMNVEV (reference sequence).

The V call is TRBV6-6, the J call TRBJ1-1; 8 nucleotides line up with TRBD1. V gave up 6 bases and J gave up 1 base; unmatched junction bases: 22. CDR3 length: 20 residues. The germline gives CDR1 MNHNY, CDR2 SVGAGI (reference sequence). CDR3 DNA: TGTGCCAGCAGCCACCGGGACAGGACGACAGAACGAACAGGGAACACTGAAGCTTTCTTT. Its protein is CASSHRDRTTERTGNTEAFF.

The chain uses TRBV7-9 and TRBJ2-5, with 11 positions matching TRBD1. The trim removed 5 bases at V and 4 bases at J, leaving 9 bases unmatched. This CDR3 has 16 amino acids. The germline V gene encodes CDR1 SEHNR and CDR2 FQNEAQ (reference sequence). The chain's CDR3 is CASSPRGQGVIETQYF. The CDR3 coding sequence is TGTGCCAGCAGCCCCCGGGGACAGGGGGTAATAGAGACCCAGTACTTC.

This chain uses TRBV7-9 with TRBJ1-2, with TRBD1 matching 10 bases. J gave up 7 bases and V 1 base, and 12 bases lay outside the gene matches. This CDR3 is 17 amino acids long. The germline V gene encodes CDR1 SEHNR and CDR2 FQNEAQ (reference sequence). The CDR3 protein is CASSLEGKRQGAGGYTF. The CDR3 region has the DNA TGTGCCAGCAGCTTAGAAGGCAAGAGACAGGGGGCTGGTGGCTACACCTTC.

The V gene is TRBV30, the J gene TRBJ2-3; TRBD2 matches 11 bases. The V segment lost 6 bases and the J segment 6 bases; nucleotides outside the gene matches: 5. This CDR3 is built from 13 residues. Germline V gives CDR1 GTSNPN, CDR2 SVGIG (reference sequence). The CDR3 DNA reads TGTGCCTGTAGCGGGAGGGCAAGCGATACGCAGTATTTT. It translates to CACSGRASDTQYF. Drawing the rest from reference TRBV30 and TRBJ2-3, the complete variable domain is SQTIHQWPATLVQPVGSPLSLECTVEGTSNPNLYWYRQAAGRGLQLLFYSVGIGQISSEVPQNLSASRPQDRQFILSSKKLLLSDSGFYLCACSGRASDTQYFGPGTRLTVL.

This chain connects TRBV7-2 to TRBJ1-2; no definite D call. This CDR3 spans 14 amino acids. The germline V gene encodes CDR1 SGHTA and CDR2 FQGNSA. V was clipped by 1 base and J by 1 base, with 7 bases between them. The CDR3 protein is CASSLGSGNYGYTF. In DNA form, the CDR3 reads TGTGCCAGCAGCTTAGGTTCCGGTAACTATGGCTACACCTTC.

V is TRBV19 and J is TRBJ1-6; maybe TRBD1 (6 bases). CDR3 length: 16 residues. Germline V gene sequence: CDR1 LNHDA, CDR2 SQIVND (reference sequence). V shed 10 bases and J shed 6 bases, with 22 bases lying between them. The CDR3 sequence is CATSSGGRRLNSPLHF. The DNA of the CDR3 is TGTGCCACCTCTTCGGGGGGGCGCAGGCTTAATTCACCCCTCCACTTT.

The chain is built from TRBV27 and TRBJ1-1; TRBD1 aligns across 10 bases. Germline V gene sequence: CDR1 MNHEY, CDR2 SMNVEV (reference sequence). With 8 bases clipped from V and 5 bases from J, the junction kept 8 bases outside the gene matches. This CDR3 has 14 amino acids. DNA for the CDR3: TGTGCCAGCGGGGATGGGACAGGGGTAACTGAAGCTTTCTTT. Encoded protein: CASGDGTGVTEAFF.

The J gene is TRBJ2-3, the V gene TRBV2; no clear D. This CDR3 has 22 amino acids. Deletions cut 4 bases from V and 0 bases from J, with 32 bases between. The germline CDR1 and CDR2 sequences are SNHLY and FYNNEI. DNA of the CDR3: TGTGCCAGCAGTGTTTGGCTCGGGTCTAGTGAACAATTTGCATCTAGCACAGATACGCAGTATTTT. Its translation: CASSVWLGSSEQFASSTDTQYF.

The V gene is TRBV4-1, the J gene TRBJ1-3, with no clear D. Germline CDR1 is MGHRA and CDR2 is YSYEKL. V dropped 0 bases and J dropped 0 bases, with 9 bases sitting between them. CDR3 length: 16 amino acids. The CDR3 region is CASSQDVPGSGNTIYF. The CDR3 DNA reads as TGCGCCAGCAGCCAAGATGTCCCAGGCTCTGGAAACACCATATATTTT.